The present entry profiles one TCR beta chain with its context. Its antigen remains unknown. Only in-frame clones appear in the TCRdb table, and some are missing; sequencing was by immunoSEQ multiplex PCR. The sample lists 600,000 or so clones, roughly 95% seen once, with approximately 0.11% in the top ten. CD45RO-negative, CCR7-positively selected cells formed the naive CD8 fraction, excluding terminally differentiated effector memory CD45RA+ cells. These data originate in a study of shared clonotypes between healthy human individuals. On the study more broadly: The donors, a couple of women and three men, were aged 18 to 49.

With 7 bases removed from V and 2 bases from J, the gap between germline ends came to 14 bases. The CDR3 extends over 14 amino acids. Germline V CDR1 and CDR2: SNHLY, FYNNEI. Study-wide results and caveats: When compared with the clonotypes that were shared by all four sorted-subset donors, the non-shared clonotypes turned out to have lower generation probabilities. Sample collection involved blood only; tissue repertoires are likely different. It was observed that 5% to 6% of naive CD4 clonotypes were shared across several donors.

This sequence originates from a woman aged 30 to 39 in good health. The sequenced sample consisted of naive CD8+ T cells sorted from blood. The V call is TRBV2, the J call TRBJ1-2; D is perhaps TRBD1 (5 bases). The chain's CDR3 is CASTPGGGNYGYTF. DNA for the CDR3: TGTGCCAGCACCCCCGGGGGAGGCAACTATGGCTACACCTTC.